Below are 20 T cell receptor beta chains sequenced from a single sample in a study of PD-1 blockade in classical Hodgkin lymphoma. This table comes from immunoSEQ multiplex PCR, and its TCRdb copy is limited to in-frame clones, with some not included. The table lists approximately 22,000 clones, less than 75% of them singletons, with roughly a fifth in the top ten. Regarding time point: cycle 4 day 1 (C4D1), after 5 to 7 weeks of nivolumab. Each of the patients experienced relapse following autologous stem cell transplantation, and their brentuximab vedotin exposure differed. The sequences come from peripheral blood mononuclear cells (PBMCs), collected before the fourth cycle of nivolumab. Source of these receptors: a human donor with classical Hodgkin lymphoma.

The chain recombines TRBV5-1 with TRBJ2-3, with D hard to call. V lost 1 base to trimming and J lost 8 bases, with 14 bases between them. The CDR3 totals 14 residues. Germline assignment: CDR1 SGHRS and CDR2 YFSETQ. The chain's CDR3 is CASSLITGDPTQYF. DNA of the CDR3: TGCGCCAGCAGCTTGATCACTGGAGATCCTACGCAGTATTTT.

This chain joins TRBV5-1 and TRBJ2-5; D unresolved. CDR3 size: 15 residues. CDR1 and CDR2 (germline): SGHRS, YFSETQ. V was trimmed by 3 bases and J by 0 bases, leaving 12 bases between them. DNA of the CDR3: TGCGCCAGCAGCTCACAACCTCTGTACCAAGAGACCCAGTACTTC. It translates to CASSSQPLYQETQYF. Full variable domain (outside the CDR3, taken from reference TRBV5-1 and TRBJ2-5): KAGVTQTPRYLIKTRGQQVTLSCSPISGHRSVSWYQQTPGQGLQFLFEYFSETQRNKGNFPGRFSGRQFSNSRSEMNVSTLELGDSALYLCASSSQPLYQETQYFGPGTRLLVL.

This clone appeared once. The rearrangement uses TRBV9 and TRBJ1-1, with no clear D. The CDR3 covers 13 residues. Germline CDR1 SGDLS, CDR2 YYNGEE. Trimming shortened V by 0 bases and J by 1 base, and 4 bases separated the two germline ends. The CDR3 sequence: CASSVGSNTEAFF. The CDR3, as DNA: TGTGCCAGCAGCGTAGGCTCGAACACTGAAGCTTTCTTT.

The CDR3 DNA sequence: TGTGCCAGCAGCCCCGCAGGGGGCTTCTCTGGAAACACCATATATTTT. Encoded protein: CASSPAGGFSGNTIYF. This chain connects TRBV7-9 to TRBJ1-3; 8 bases match TRBD1. The CDR3 is 16 amino acids. Germline V gene sequence: CDR1 SEHNR, CDR2 FQNEAQ (reference sequence). V was clipped by 5 bases and J by 0 bases; unmatched bases: 6.

The rearrangement joins TRBV7-9 to TRBJ1-3; D possibly corresponds to TRBD1 (6 bases). The V gene lost 5 bases and the J gene lost 4 bases, with 21 bases spanning the gap. The CDR3 covers 17 residues. Germline assignment: CDR1 SEHNR and CDR2 FQNEAQ (reference sequence). The CDR3 reads CASSPVSHTGSGNTIYF. The CDR3 nucleotides read TGTGCCAGCAGCCCGGTTAGCCACACAGGGTCCGGAAACACCATATATTTT.

By share of the sample, this clone is medium-sized. The chain uses TRBV5-1 and TRBJ1-6; 10 nucleotides line up with TRBD1. Per the germline V gene, CDR1 is SGHRS and CDR2 is YFSETQ. V shed 4 bases, J shed 7 bases, and the junction held 2 bases outside the gene matches. The length of the CDR3 is 14 residues. CDR3 region: CASSPGQGNSPLHF. CDR3 DNA: TGCGCCAGCAGCCCGGGACAGGGGAATTCACCCCTCCACTTT.

The V and J genes are TRBV7-8 and TRBJ2-1, with D possibly matching TRBD1 (6 bases). There are 13 residues in the CDR3. Germline lookup yields CDR1 SGHVS and CDR2 FQNEAQ. V was trimmed by 3 bases and J by 9 bases, leaving 12 bases between them. In nucleotides, the CDR3 is TGTGCCAGCAGCTTGGCGCAGGGGAGTGAGCAGTTCTTC. It encodes CASSLAQGSEQFF.

The chain couples TRBV5-4 to TRBJ2-2, with no clear D. Germline V gene data show CDR1 as SGHNT and CDR2 as YYREEE (reference sequence). The germline V and J ends were trimmed by 7 bases and 1 base, with 14 bases remaining between them. The CDR3 covers 15 residues. In DNA, the CDR3 is TGTGCCAGCGCCTCTTTCGTGGGGAACACCGGGGAGCTGTTTTTT. Translated, it gives CASASFVGNTGELFF.

This chain connects TRBV7-8 to TRBJ1-2; tentative D call: TRBD1 (6 bases). This CDR3 spans 16 amino acids. The V and J ends lost 2 bases and 0 bases respectively, with 13 bases between them. The germline V gene encodes CDR1 SGHVS and CDR2 FQNEAQ. Written as DNA, the CDR3 is TGTGCCAGCAGCTTATCAGGGGTAGTAACTAACTATGGCTACACCTTC. Translation gives CASSLSGVVTNYGYTF. Variable domain in full (rest from reference TRBV7-8 and TRBJ1-2): GAGVSQSPRYKVAKRGQDVALRCDPISGHVSLFWYQQALGQGPEFLTYFQNEAQLDKSGLPSDRFFAERPEGSVSTLKIQRTQQEDSAVYLCASSLSGVVTNYGYTFGSGTRLTVV.

This clone was observed a few times. The chain carries TRBV28 and TRBJ2-5; TRBD2 might be the D (5 bases). Deletions cut 4 bases from V and 1 base from J, with 7 bases between. The CDR3 length is 13 residues. Germline V gene data show CDR1 as MDHEN and CDR2 as SYDVKM. CDR3 loop: CASSSGLQETQYF. The CDR3 nucleotides are TGTGCCAGCAGTTCCGGACTCCAAGAGACCCAGTACTTC.

J is TRBJ1-1 and V is TRBV19, with 8 bases fitting TRBD1. Trimming took 5 bases from V and 4 from J; bases not matched to a gene: 3. The CDR3 is 13 amino acids. CDR1 LNHDA and CDR2 SQIVND come from the germline V gene (reference sequence). The CDR3 coding sequence is TGTGCCAGTAGTCCCGGACAGGGCACTGAAGCTTTCTTT. Translation gives CASSPGQGTEAFF.

This clone is large. The rearrangement joins TRBV9 to TRBJ2-7, with D possibly matching TRBD1 (6 bases). Germline CDR1 and CDR2: SGDLS and YYNGEE. The ends were cut back, 6 bases at V and 2 bases at J, with 18 bases in the middle. CDR3 length: 15 amino acids. In DNA form, the CDR3 reads TGTGCCAGCACTTTGGGGGCAGGGCCGACCTACGAGCAGTACTTC. Encoded protein: CASTLGAGPTYEQYF.

This clone was seen only a few times. The gene calls are TRBV18 and TRBJ2-1, with 10 bases aligning to TRBD2. The CDR3 totals 17 residues. CDR1 is KGHSH, CDR2 LQKENI, per germline. V dropped 0 bases and J dropped 3; count of bases not matched to a gene: 5. The CDR3: CASSPPQRGGIYNEQFF. CDR3 in DNA: TGTGCCAGCTCACCACCTCAGCGGGGGGGAATCTACAATGAGCAGTTCTTC.

This clone was counted a few times. The chain uses TRBV7-2 and TRBJ2-1, with 9 positions matching TRBD1. Germline-derived CDR1 and CDR2 are SGHTA and FQGNSA. This CDR3 comprises 15 residues. With V trimmed by 4 bases and J by 4 bases, 5 bases remained unmatched. CDR3 region: CASSSDRGGYNEQFF. As DNA, the CDR3 is TGTGCCAGCAGCTCGGACAGGGGAGGATACAATGAGCAGTTCTTC.

The rearrangement links TRBV6-6 to TRBJ2-7; D not resolved. Germline V lookup: CDR1 MNHNY, CDR2 SVGAGI (reference sequence). Trimming took 0 bases from V and 4 from J, leaving 4 bases between them. The CDR3 covers 12 residues. The CDR3 DNA reads as TGTGCCAGCAGTTACTCGATTTACGAGCAGTACTTC. The encoded protein is CASSYSIYEQYF.

V gene TRBV4-1 combines with J gene TRBJ2-5; 9 bases match TRBD1. The germline V gene encodes CDR1 MGHRA and CDR2 YSYEKL. The CDR3 contains 16 residues. After removal of 4 bases from V and 0 bases from J, the junction contained 6 bases not matched to a gene. The CDR3 sequence is CASSRTGDTDQETQYF. In DNA, the CDR3 is TGCGCCAGCAGCCGGACAGGGGATACTGACCAAGAGACCCAGTACTTC.

This sequence joins TRBV5-1 and TRBJ2-3, with 8 bases aligning to TRBD2. The CDR3 totals 16 residues. Unmatched junction bases numbered 3, after V lost 0 bases and J lost 0 bases. Germline lookup yields CDR1 SGHRS and CDR2 YFSETQ. CDR3 in amino acids: CASSLGLAISTDTQYF. Here the CDR3 DNA reads TGCGCCAGCAGCTTGGGACTAGCGATTAGCACAGATACGCAGTATTTT.

V is TRBV6-1 and J is TRBJ1-1; D is unresolved. Trimming removed 3 bases from V and 5 bases from J, with 25 bases in between. The CDR3 extends over 18 amino acids. Germline CDR1 and CDR2: MNHNS and SASEGT. The CDR3 sequence: CASSEPFVYLARRTEAFF. The CDR3, as DNA: TGTGCCAGCAGTGAGCCCTTTGTCTATTTGGCGAGGCGGACTGAAGCTTTCTTT.

J is TRBJ1-1 and V is TRBV7-3; possibly TRBD1 for D (5 bases). V lost 6 bases and J 3 bases, leaving 14 bases between the germline ends. Germline V gene data show CDR1 as SGHTA and CDR2 as FQGTGA. This CDR3 spans 14 amino acids. CDR3 bases: TGTGCCAGCAGATGGGGGACCCAGGACACTGAAGCTTTCTTT. Amino acid sequence: CASRWGTQDTEAFF.

This clone was counted a few times. CDR3 coding DNA: TGTGCCCTGGAGTCGGTGGGCGGAATTACAGATACGCAGTATTTT. It specifies CALESVGGITDTQYF. The rearrangement joins TRBV30 to TRBJ2-3; D call uncertain. V was trimmed by 8 bases and J by 3 bases, leaving 21 bases between them. The CDR3 has 15 residues. Germline V gives CDR1 GTSNPN, CDR2 SVGIG (reference sequence).